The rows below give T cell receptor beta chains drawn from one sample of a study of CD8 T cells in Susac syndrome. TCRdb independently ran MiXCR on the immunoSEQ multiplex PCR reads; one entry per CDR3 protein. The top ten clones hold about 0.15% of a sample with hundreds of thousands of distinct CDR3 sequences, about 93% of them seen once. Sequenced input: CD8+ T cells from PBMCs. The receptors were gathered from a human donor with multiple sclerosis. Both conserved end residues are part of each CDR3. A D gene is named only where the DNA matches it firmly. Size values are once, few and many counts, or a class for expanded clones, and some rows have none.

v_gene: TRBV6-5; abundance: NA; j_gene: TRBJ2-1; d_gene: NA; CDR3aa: CASSLPQGSIYNEQFF; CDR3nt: TGTGCCAGCAGTTTACCCCAGGGGTCGATCTACAATGAGCAGTTCTTC
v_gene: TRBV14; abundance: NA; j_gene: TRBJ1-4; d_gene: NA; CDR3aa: CASSQEPIGARNEKLFF; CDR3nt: TGTGCCAGCAGCCAAGAGCCGATCGGGGCTAGAAATGAAAAACTGTTTTTT
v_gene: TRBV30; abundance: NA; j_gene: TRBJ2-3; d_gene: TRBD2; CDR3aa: CAAWRSIAGGRLSHPQYF; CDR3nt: TGTGCCGCCTGGAGATCTATCGCGGGGGGGCGGCTGTCCCACCCGCAGTATTTT
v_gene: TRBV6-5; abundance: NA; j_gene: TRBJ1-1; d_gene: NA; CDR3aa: CASSYAQTNTEAFF; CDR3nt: TGTGCCAGCAGTTACGCACAGACTAACACTGAAGCTTTCTTT
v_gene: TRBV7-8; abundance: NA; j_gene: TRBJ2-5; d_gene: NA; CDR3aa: CASSFGGRPTQYF; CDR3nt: TGTGCCAGCAGCTTTGGGGGGCGGCCCACCCAGTACTTC
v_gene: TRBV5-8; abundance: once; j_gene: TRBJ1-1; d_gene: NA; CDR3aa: CASSFSLGLTEAFF; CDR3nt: TGTGCCAGCAGCTTTAGCCTGGGCCTTACTGAAGCTTTCTTT
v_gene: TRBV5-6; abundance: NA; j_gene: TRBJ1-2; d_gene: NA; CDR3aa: CASSLGKNYGYTF; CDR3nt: TGTGCCAGCAGCCTCGGGAAGAACTATGGCTACACCTTC
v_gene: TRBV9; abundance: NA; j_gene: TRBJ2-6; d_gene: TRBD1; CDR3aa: CASSRTRDRGSGANVLTF; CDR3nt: TGTGCCAGCAGCCGGACCCGGGACAGGGGATCTGGGGCCAACGTCCTGACTTTC
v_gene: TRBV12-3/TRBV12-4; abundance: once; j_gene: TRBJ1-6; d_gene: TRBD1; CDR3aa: CASRPGQGVSPLHF; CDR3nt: TGTGCCAGCAGACCGGGACAGGGGGTTTCACCCCTCCACTTT
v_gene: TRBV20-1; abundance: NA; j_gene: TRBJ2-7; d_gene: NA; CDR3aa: CSASGSSYEQYF; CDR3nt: TGCAGTGCTAGCGGGAGCTCCTACGAGCAGTACTTC
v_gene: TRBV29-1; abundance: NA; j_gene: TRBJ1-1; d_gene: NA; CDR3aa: CSVEDGGAFF; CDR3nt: TGCAGCGTTGAAGATGGAGGCGCTTTCTTT
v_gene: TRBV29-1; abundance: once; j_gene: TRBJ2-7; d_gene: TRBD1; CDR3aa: CSVAWGGQGSLEQYF; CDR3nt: TGCAGCGTTGCATGGGGGGGACAGGGATCTCTCGAGCAGTACTTC
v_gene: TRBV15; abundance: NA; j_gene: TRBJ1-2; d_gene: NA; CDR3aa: CATSSLQGGGGYTF; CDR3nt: TGTGCCACCAGCAGCCTACAGGGTGGCGGGGGCTACACCTTC
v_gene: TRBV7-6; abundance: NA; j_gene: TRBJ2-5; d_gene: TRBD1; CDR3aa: CASSLVDREGETQYF; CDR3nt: TGTGCCAGCAGCTTAGTGGACAGGGAAGGAGAGACCCAGTACTTC
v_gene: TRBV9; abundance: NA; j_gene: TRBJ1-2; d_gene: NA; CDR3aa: CASSVESRENYGYTF; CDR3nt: TGTGCCAGCAGCGTAGAGAGCAGGGAAAACTATGGCTACACCTTC
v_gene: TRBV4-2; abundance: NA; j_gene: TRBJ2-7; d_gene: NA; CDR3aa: CASSHAGGYEQYF; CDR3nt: TGTGCCAGCAGCCATGCCGGGGGCTACGAGCAGTACTTC
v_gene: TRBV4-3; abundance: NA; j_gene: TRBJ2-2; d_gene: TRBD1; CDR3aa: CASSHHRGPGELFF; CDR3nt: TGCGCCAGCAGCCACCACAGGGGCCCCGGGGAGCTGTTTTTT
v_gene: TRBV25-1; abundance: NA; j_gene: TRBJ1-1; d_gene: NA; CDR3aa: CASSDGGQYTEAFF; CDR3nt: TGTGCCAGCAGTGACGGGGGCCAGTACACTGAAGCTTTCTTT
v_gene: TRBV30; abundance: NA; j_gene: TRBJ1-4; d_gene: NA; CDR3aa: CAWSVEADNEKLFF; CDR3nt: TGTGCCTGGAGTGTAGAGGCGGATAATGAAAAACTGTTTTTT
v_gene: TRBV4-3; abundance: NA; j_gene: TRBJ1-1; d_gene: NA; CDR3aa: CASSQDREGPAFF; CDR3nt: TGCGCCAGCAGCCAAGACAGGGAGGGTCCGGCTTTCTTT
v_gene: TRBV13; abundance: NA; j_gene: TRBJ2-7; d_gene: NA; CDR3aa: CASSEGRNYEQYF; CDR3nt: TGTGCCAGCAGCGAGGGACGGAACTACGAGCAGTACTTC
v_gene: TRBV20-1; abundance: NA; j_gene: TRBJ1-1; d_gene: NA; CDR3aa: CSAIPRGLNTEAFF; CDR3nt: TGCAGTGCTATACCTAGGGGACTGAACACTGAAGCTTTCTTT
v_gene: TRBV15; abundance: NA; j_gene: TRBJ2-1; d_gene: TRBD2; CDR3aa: CATSKGGAGGPANEQFF; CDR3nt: TGTGCCACCAGTAAAGGGGGAGCGGGAGGGCCTGCCAATGAGCAGTTCTTC
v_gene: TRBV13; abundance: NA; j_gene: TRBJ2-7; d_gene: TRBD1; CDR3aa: CASSTWDRGYEQYF; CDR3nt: TGTGCCAGCAGCACTTGGGACAGGGGTTACGAGCAGTACTTC
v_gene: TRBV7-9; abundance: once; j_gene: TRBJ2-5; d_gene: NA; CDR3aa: CASSLGSEETQYF; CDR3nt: TGTGCCAGCAGCTTAGGGTCGGAAGAGACCCAGTACTTC
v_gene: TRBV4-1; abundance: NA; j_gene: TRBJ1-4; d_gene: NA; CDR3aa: CASSSLGEKLFF; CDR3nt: TGCGCCAGCAGTTCACTAGGTGAAAAACTGTTTTTT
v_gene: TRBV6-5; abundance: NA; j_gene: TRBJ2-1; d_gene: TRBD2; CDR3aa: CASSYSPDFLAGVGNEQFF; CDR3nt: TGTGCCAGCAGTTACTCCCCCGACTTCCTAGCGGGAGTAGGCAATGAGCAGTTCTTC
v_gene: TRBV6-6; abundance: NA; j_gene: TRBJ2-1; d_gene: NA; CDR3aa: CASIGWSSYNEQFF; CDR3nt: TGTGCCAGCATTGGCTGGAGCTCCTACAATGAGCAGTTCTTC
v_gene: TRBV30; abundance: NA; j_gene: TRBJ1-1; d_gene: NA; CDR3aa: CAWKRGGTEAFF; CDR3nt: TGTGCCTGGAAACGGGGTGGCACTGAAGCTTTCTTT
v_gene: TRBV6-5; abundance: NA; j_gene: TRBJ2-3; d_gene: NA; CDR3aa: CASSYGRATDTQYF; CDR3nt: TGTGCCAGCAGTTACGGCAGGGCCACAGATACGCAGTATTTT
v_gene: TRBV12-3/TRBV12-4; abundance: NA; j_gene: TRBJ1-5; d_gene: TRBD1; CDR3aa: CASSSPRQGSNQPQHF; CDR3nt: TGTGCCAGCAGTTCACCAAGACAGGGGAGCAATCAGCCCCAGCATTTT
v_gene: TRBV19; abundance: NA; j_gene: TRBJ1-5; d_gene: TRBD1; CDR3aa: CASSITVDRGNQPQHF; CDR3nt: TGTGCCAGTAGTATAACGGTGGACAGGGGAAATCAGCCCCAGCATTTT
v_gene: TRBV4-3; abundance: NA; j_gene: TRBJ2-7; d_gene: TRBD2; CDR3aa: CASSQLAGGRRDYEQYF; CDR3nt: TGCGCCAGCAGCCAACTAGCGGGAGGAAGGAGGGACTACGAGCAGTACTTC